This entry is about one T cell receptor (beta chain). Its antigen is unidentified. One junction end does not reproduce the germline sequence, and a read error may be involved. CDR3 length equals 17 residues. Germline V gene sequence: CDR1 SGHDT, CDR2 YYEEEE. Together with a sample-barcoded 5' primer, a J-beta primer mix was included in a second PCR lasting roughly 6 to 12 cycles. A single record per CDR3 protein comes from TCRdb applying MiXCR to the 5' RACE reads. The data show 1.5 million to 2 million distinct CDR3 sequences, 28% seen once. This entry comes from a study of blood T cells in healthy people across ages. Points from the study as a whole: Relative to aged donors, long-lived donors carried more naive CD4+ cells and displayed higher diversity.

All donors came from Russia, were Caucasian and healthy, and spanned ages about 6 to 100. Every participating donor contributed 8 to 10 milliliters of peripheral blood through a draw. The chain combines TRBV5-6 with TRBJ2-7, with TRBD2 as a possible D gene (6 bases). The sequenced sample consisted of blood. This receptor was taken from a woman aged 25 to 45 in good health. The CDR3 bases are TGTGCCAGCAGCTTGCTCCGGTTACGGGGGAGCTCCTACGAACAGTACTTC. Its protein is CASSLLRLRGSSYEQYF.